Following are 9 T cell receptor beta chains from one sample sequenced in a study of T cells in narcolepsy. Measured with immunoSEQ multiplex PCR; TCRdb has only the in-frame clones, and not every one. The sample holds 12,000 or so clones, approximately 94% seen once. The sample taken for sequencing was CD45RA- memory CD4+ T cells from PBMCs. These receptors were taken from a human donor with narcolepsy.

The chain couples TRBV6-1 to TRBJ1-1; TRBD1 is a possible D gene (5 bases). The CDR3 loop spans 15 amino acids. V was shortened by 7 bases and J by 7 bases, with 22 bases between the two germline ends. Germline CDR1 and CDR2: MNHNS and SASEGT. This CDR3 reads CASMRLPRGLIEAFF. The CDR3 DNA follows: TGTGCCAGCATGCGCCTACCGAGGGGCCTGATTGAAGCTTTCTTT.

The CDR3 nucleotides read TGTGCCAGCAGCAAAAGGACTAGCGGGGATACGGGGGCCGGGGAGCTGTTTTTT. Residues: CASSKRTSGDTGAGELFF. The chain links TRBV7-8 to TRBJ2-2; 12 bases match TRBD2. Germline lookup yields CDR1 SGHVS and CDR2 FQNEAQ. The junction had 13 bases not matched to a gene; V was cut back by 5 bases and J by 6 bases. This CDR3 spans 18 amino acids.

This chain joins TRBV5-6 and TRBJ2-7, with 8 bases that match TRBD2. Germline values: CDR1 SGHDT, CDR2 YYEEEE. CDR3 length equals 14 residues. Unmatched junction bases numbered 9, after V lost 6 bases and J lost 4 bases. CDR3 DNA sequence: TGTGCCAGCACTCCTACGGCTAGCGGGTACGAGCAGTACTTC. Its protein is CASTPTASGYEQYF.

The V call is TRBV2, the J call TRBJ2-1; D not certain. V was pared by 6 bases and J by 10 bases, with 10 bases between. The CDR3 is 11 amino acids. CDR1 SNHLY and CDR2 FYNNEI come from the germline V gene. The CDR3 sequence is CASRFLGEQFF. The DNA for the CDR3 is TGTGCCAGCAGGTTTTTAGGGGAGCAGTTCTTC.

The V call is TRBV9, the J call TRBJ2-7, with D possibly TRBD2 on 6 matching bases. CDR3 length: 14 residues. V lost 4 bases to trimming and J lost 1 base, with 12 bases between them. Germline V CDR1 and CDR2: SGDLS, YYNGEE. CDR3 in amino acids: CASSIRDWSYEQYF. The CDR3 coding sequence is TGTGCCAGCAGCATCCGGGACTGGTCCTACGAGCAGTACTTC. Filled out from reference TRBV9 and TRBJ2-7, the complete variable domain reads DSGVTQTPKHLITATGQRVTLRCSPRSGDLSVYWYQQSLDQGLQFLIQYYNGEERAKGNILERFSAQQFPDLHSELNLSSLELGDSALYFCASSIRDWSYEQYFGPGTRLTVT.

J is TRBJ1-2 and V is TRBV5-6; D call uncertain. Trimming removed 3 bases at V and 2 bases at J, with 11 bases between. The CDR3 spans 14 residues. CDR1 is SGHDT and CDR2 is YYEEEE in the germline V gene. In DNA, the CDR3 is TGTGCCAGCAGCTACCCCGGGCTGAACTATGGCTACACCTTC. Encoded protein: CASSYPGLNYGYTF.

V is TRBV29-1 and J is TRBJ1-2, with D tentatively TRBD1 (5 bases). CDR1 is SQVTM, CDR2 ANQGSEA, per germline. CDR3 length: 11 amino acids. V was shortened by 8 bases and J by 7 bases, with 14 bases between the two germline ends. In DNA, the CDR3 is TGCAGCTCCAGGGACCCCGCTGGCTACACCTTC. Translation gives CSSRDPAGYTF.

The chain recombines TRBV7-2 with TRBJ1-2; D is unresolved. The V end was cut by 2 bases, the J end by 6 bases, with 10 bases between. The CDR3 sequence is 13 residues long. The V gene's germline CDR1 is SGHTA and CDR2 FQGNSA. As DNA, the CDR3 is TGTGCCAGCAGCTTATACTTAACTGATGGCTACACCTTC. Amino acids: CASSLYLTDGYTF. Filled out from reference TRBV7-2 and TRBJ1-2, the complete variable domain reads GAGVSQSPSNKVTEKGKDVELRCDPISGHTALYWYRQSLGQGLEFLIYFQGNSAPDKSGLPSDRFSAERTGGSVSTLTIQRTQQEDSAVYLCASSLYLTDGYTFGSGTRLTVV.

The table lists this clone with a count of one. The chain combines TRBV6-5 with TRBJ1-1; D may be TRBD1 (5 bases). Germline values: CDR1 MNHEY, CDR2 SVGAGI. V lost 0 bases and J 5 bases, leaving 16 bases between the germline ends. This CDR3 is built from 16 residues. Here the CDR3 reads CASSYSTLGGRTEAFF. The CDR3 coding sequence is TGTGCCAGCAGTTACTCCACGTTGGGGGGGAGGACTGAAGCTTTCTTT.